One sample yielded the 18 T cell receptor beta chains listed below, sequenced in a study of OX40 agonist ivuxolimab in advanced cancers. Sequencing was performed with immunoSEQ multiplex PCR; in TCRdb, only in-frame clones are kept and a portion is missing. The sample holds approximately 60,000 clones; 65% to 90% are singletons and the top ten take approximately 0.7%. The sample was CD4+ or CD8+ T cells sorted from blood, taken in a trial of the OX40 agonist ivuxolimab. The origin of the receptors is an adult with an advanced solid tumor such as melanoma, head and neck, liver or kidney cancer.

The chain recombines TRBV5-1 with TRBJ2-5, with 13 bases fitting TRBD2. TRBJ2-7 matches the DNA end more closely, so the J call is doubtful. This CDR3 is 17 amino acids long. Germline-derived CDR1 and CDR2 are SGHRS and YFSETQ. The CDR3 nucleotides are TGCGCCAGCAGCTTGGCACTAGCGGGAGGGTTGTCGAGCGAGCAGTACTTC. Translation: CASSLALAGGLSSEQYF.

The V gene is TRBV27, the J gene TRBJ2-3; 8 bases are shared with TRBD1. The germline CDR1 and CDR2 sequences are MNHEY and SMNVEV (reference sequence). The CDR3 sequence is 16 residues long. After removal of 0 bases from V and 6 bases from J, the junction contained 8 bases not matched to a gene. The CDR3 nucleotides read TGTGCCAGCAGTTTATCCTCCAGGGGGCGTCCGGATACGCAGTATTTT. This translates into CASSLSSRGRPDTQYF.

The CDR3: CASNTAGSNSPLHF. DNA for the CDR3: TGCGCCAGCAACACCGCCGGGTCCAATTCACCCCTCCACTTT. The gene calls are TRBV5-1 and TRBJ1-6, with D unclear. The CDR3 is 14 amino acids. Deletions cut 6 bases from V and 7 bases from J, with 14 bases between. CDR1 is SGHRS, CDR2 YFSETQ, per germline.

This rearrangement joins TRBV27 to TRBJ2-5; 11 nucleotides align to TRBD1. The end of the DNA fits TRBJ2-7 better, so the J call may be wrong. Germline V gene data show CDR1 as MNHEY and CDR2 as SMNVEV (reference sequence). The CDR3 consists of 15 residues. CDR3 in amino acids: CASSLAGTGGYEQYF. CDR3 DNA: TGTGCCAGCAGCCTAGCCGGGACAGGGGGCTACGAGCAGTACTTC.

The chain carries TRBV14 and TRBJ2-4; tentatively, D is TRBD1 or TRBD2 (5 bases each). The V and J ends lost 2 bases and 9 bases respectively, with 11 bases between them. This CDR3 has 13 amino acids. Per the germline V gene, CDR1 is SGHDN and CDR2 is FVKESK. The chain's CDR3 is CASSQSGRGIQYF. CDR3 bases: TGTGCCAGCAGCCAATCAGGGAGAGGCATTCAGTACTTC.

V and J are TRBV20-1 and TRBJ1-2; the D is unclear. This CDR3 contains 10 residues. Trimming took 6 bases from V and 4 from J, leaving 6 bases between them. Looked up from germline, CDR1 is DFQATT and CDR2 is SNEGSKA (reference sequence). CDR3 DNA: TGCAGTGCAGCTGGCTATGGCTACACCTTC. Protein sequence: CSAAGYGYTF.

The chain links TRBV7-9 to TRBJ2-1; D is tentatively TRBD1 or TRBD2 (5 bases each). The germline V gene encodes CDR1 SEHNR and CDR2 FQNEAQ (reference sequence). The CDR3 has 14 residues. V was trimmed by 3 bases and J by 7 bases, leaving 13 bases between them. The CDR3 is CASSLGTIRNEQFF. DNA for the CDR3: TGTGCCAGCAGCTTGGGGACGATTCGAAATGAGCAGTTCTTC.

This clone was counted only a few times. CDR3 in amino acids: CANRTSGSCSGGYEQYF. In DNA form, the CDR3 reads TGCGCCAACCGGACTAGCGGGAGCTGTAGCGGGGGGTACGAGCAGTACTTC. This rearrangement joins TRBV5-1 to TRBJ2-7; 13 nucleotides align to TRBD2. Germline CDR1 is SGHRS and CDR2 is YFSETQ. This CDR3 region has 17 residues. J lost 4 bases, V lost 9 bases, and 16 bases had no gene match.

V gene TRBV18 combines with J gene TRBJ1-4; D gene ambiguous. Germline CDR1 is KGHSH and CDR2 is LQKENI. The V and J ends lost 3 bases and 7 bases respectively, with 9 bases between them. The CDR3 contains 13 residues. The CDR3, as DNA: TGTGCCAGCTCACCCCAGGTTCGTGAAAAACTGTTTTTT. This sequence encodes CASSPQVREKLFF. The entire variable domain, with the rest obtained from reference TRBV18 and TRBJ1-4, is as follows: NAGVMQNPRHLVRRRGQEARLRCSPMKGHSHVYWYRQLPEEGLKFMVYLQKENIIDESGMPKERFSAEFPKEGPSILRIQQVVRGDSAAYFCASSPQVREKLFFGSGTQLSVL.

This rearrangement joins TRBV10-3 to TRBJ2-7; 7 bases align to TRBD1. This CDR3 contains 16 residues. Germline V lookup: CDR1 ENHRY, CDR2 SYGVKD. Trimming at V came to 6 bases and at J to 4 bases, leaving 15 bases not matched to a gene. The CDR3 nucleotides are TGTGCCATCAGGAGCCCAGGACAGGCCGCTGGGTACGAGCAGTACTTC. Residues: CAIRSPGQAAGYEQYF.

The rearrangement links TRBV28 to TRBJ1-5; 7 bases are a match to TRBD1. The J segment lost 2 bases and the V segment lost 8 bases, leaving 3 bases of the junction unmatched. The CDR3 is 13 amino acids. Germline CDR1 and CDR2: MDHEN and SYDVKM. CDR3 sequence: CASEGQRNQPQHF. Here the CDR3 DNA reads TGTGCCAGCGAGGGACAGCGCAATCAGCCCCAGCATTTT.

The chain couples TRBV7-9 to TRBJ1-1, with TRBD1 matching 8 bases. V shed 3 bases, J shed 1 base, and the junction held 4 bases outside the gene matches. CDR1 and CDR2 (germline): SEHNR, FQNEAQ (reference sequence). The CDR3 extends over 15 amino acids. CDR3 DNA: TGTGCCAGCAGCTTGAGTGACAGGGGGAACACTGAAGCTTTCTTT. Protein: CASSLSDRGNTEAFF.

The chain is built from TRBV7-9 and TRBJ2-3, with 10 positions matching TRBD2. Germline assignment: CDR1 SEHNR and CDR2 FQNEAQ (reference sequence). V shed 4 bases and J 4 bases; nucleotides not matched to a gene: 17. The CDR3 is 19 residues long. The CDR3: CASSSNVGGAGGQSDTQYF. The CDR3 bases are TGTGCCAGCAGCTCAAATGTTGGCGGAGCGGGGGGGCAATCAGATACGCAGTATTTT.

J is TRBJ1-1 and V is TRBV7-2; 9 positions match TRBD1. With V trimmed by 4 bases and J by 11 bases, 17 bases remained unmatched. The CDR3 has 16 amino acids. Germline loops: CDR1 SGHTA, CDR2 FQGNSA. The CDR3 is CASSYEGTGPSRQAFF. The CDR3 DNA sequence: TGTGCCAGCAGCTACGAGGGGACAGGGCCGTCCCGGCAGGCTTTCTTT.

This chain uses TRBV4-1 with TRBJ2-7; 9 positions match TRBD2. The J segment lost 3 bases and the V segment lost 0 bases, leaving 12 bases of the junction unmatched. The CDR3 contains 18 residues. Germline loops: CDR1 MGHRA, CDR2 YSYEKL. CDR3 sequence: CASSQDADSGSFDYEQYF. CDR3 nucleotides: TGCGCCAGCAGCCAAGATGCGGATAGCGGGAGTTTTGACTACGAGCAGTACTTC.

The chain joins TRBV7-9 to TRBJ2-1, with 7 nucleotides matching TRBD2. V was clipped by 8 bases and J by 2 bases; unmatched bases: 3. This CDR3 comprises 13 residues. Germline-derived CDR1 and CDR2 are SEHNR and FQNEAQ (reference sequence). The CDR3 coding sequence is TGTGCCAGCTTGAGCGGGGCCTACAATGAGCAGTTCTTC. This translates into CASLSGAYNEQFF.

For the CDR3, the DNA is TGTGCCAGCAGTTTGAACGATCTTGATGGAAACACCATATATTTT. This encodes CASSLNDLDGNTIYF. The chain has TRBV6-5 and TRBJ1-3, with D uncertain. This CDR3 region has 15 residues. Germline CDR1 reads MNHEY; CDR2 reads SVGAGI. Trimming took off 4 bases at V and 3 bases at J, with 13 bases between the two ends.

This clone is a singleton in its sample. This chain connects TRBV2 to TRBJ2-2; D may be TRBD2 (5 bases). The CDR3 is 15 residues long. V lost 11 bases to trimming and J lost 3 bases, with 19 bases between them. Looked up from germline, CDR1 is SNHLY and CDR2 is FYNNEI. The CDR3: CAARRGSLDTGELFF. The CDR3 DNA follows: TGTGCCGCCCGACGGGGTTCCCTGGACACCGGGGAGCTGTTTTTT.